Shown below are 16 T cell receptor beta chains from a single sample sequenced in a study of PD-1 blockade in classical Hodgkin lymphoma. Relapse after autologous stem cell transplantation occurred in every patient, and brentuximab vedotin exposure varied. Sequencing used immunoSEQ multiplex PCR; TCRdb keeps in-frame clones, though not all of them. The sample yields about 62,000 clones, around 89% seen once. The material was peripheral blood mononuclear cells (PBMCs), obtained at baseline. The receptors were gathered from a human donor with classical Hodgkin lymphoma.

This clone occurred once. V usage is TRBV15 and J usage is TRBJ1-2; D might be TRBD1 (5 bases). CDR1 and CDR2 from the germline V gene are LNHNV and YYDKDF (reference sequence). CDR3 size: 15 residues. The ends were cut back, 0 bases at V and 8 bases at J, with 16 bases in the middle. The CDR3 DNA sequence: TGTGCCACCAGCAGAGATTTGGGGGAAGTGGTCGGCTACACCTTC. It encodes CATSRDLGEVVGYTF.

The chain uses TRBV5-4 and TRBJ1-2, with a tentative D call TRBD1 (5 bases). The V end lost 0 bases, the J end lost 5 bases, and 11 bases lay between the germline ends. The germline V gene has CDR1 SGHNT and CDR2 YYREEE (reference sequence). The CDR3 is made up of 14 amino acids. The CDR3: CASSLVQEIYGYTF. The DNA of the CDR3 is TGTGCCAGCAGCTTGGTACAGGAGATATATGGCTACACCTTC.

This clone has more than one count but fewer than ten. The rearrangement joins TRBV4-2 to TRBJ2-3; 12 nucleotides agree with TRBD2. Germline-derived CDR1 and CDR2 are LGHNA and YNFKEQ. With 0 bases clipped from V and 5 bases from J, the junction kept 6 bases outside the gene matches. The CDR3 runs to 17 residues. The CDR3 DNA follows: TGTGCCAGCAGCCAAGATCCCCTAGCGGGGGGGTTAGATACGCAGTATTTT. Amino acid sequence: CASSQDPLAGGLDTQYF.

The sample holds many counts of this clone. The chain combines TRBV10-3 with TRBJ2-1; D unresolved. Germline lookup yields CDR1 ENHRY and CDR2 SYGVKD. V was clipped by 10 bases and J by 2 bases, with 12 bases between them. This CDR3 comprises 13 residues. The DNA of the CDR3 is TGTGCCACGTTCGACGGTGCCTACAATGAGCAGTTCTTC. It encodes CATFDGAYNEQFF.

The rearrangement links TRBV10-1 to TRBJ2-7, with 13 bases lining up with TRBD2. The CDR3 contains 15 residues. The germline V gene has CDR1 WNHNN and CDR2 SYGVQD (reference sequence). The junction had 5 bases not matched to a gene; V was cut back by 5 bases and J by 4 bases. CDR3 bases: TGCGCCAGCAGTTCCGGACTAGCGGGGGTATACGAGCAGTACTTC. It specifies CASSSGLAGVYEQYF.

This chain links TRBV6-9 with TRBJ1-5; perhaps TRBD1 as D (5 bases). The CDR3 is 16 amino acids. Germline V gives CDR1 MNHGY, CDR2 SVAAGI. V shed 5 bases and J shed 0 bases, with 14 bases lying between them. The chain's CDR3 is CASSESPGSSNQPQHF. As DNA, the CDR3 is TGTGCCAGCAGTGAGTCGCCAGGGAGTAGCAATCAGCCCCAGCATTTT.

Only a few counts were recorded for this clone. This sequence joins TRBV27 and TRBJ1-2; D possibly corresponds to TRBD1 (6 bases). The V and J ends lost 6 bases and 7 bases respectively, with 9 bases between them. The CDR3 spans 11 residues. Germline loops: CDR1 MNHEY, CDR2 SMNVEV (reference sequence). The CDR3 loop reads CASRQGLGYTF. CDR3 sequence (DNA): TGTGCCAGCAGACAGGGACTTGGCTACACCTTC.

The rearrangement joins TRBV2 to TRBJ1-4; possibly TRBD1 for D (6 bases). This CDR3 comprises 14 residues. Germline V gene lookup returns CDR1 SNHLY and CDR2 FYNNEI. The ends were cut back, 10 bases at V and 7 bases at J, with 19 bases in the middle. The CDR3, as DNA: TGTGCCACCGAAAAGGGGGGGTCTATTGAAAAACTGTTTTTT. Its protein product is CATEKGGSIEKLFF.

The chain links TRBV27 to TRBJ1-1; 8 bases agree with TRBD1. Germline V lookup: CDR1 MNHEY, CDR2 SMNVEV (reference sequence). The CDR3 consists of 15 residues. Losses at the gene ends were 5 bases for V and 0 bases for J; bases not matched to a gene: 5. In DNA, the CDR3 is TGTGCCAGCAGTCCACGACAGGGGATGAACACTGAAGCTTTCTTT. Its translation: CASSPRQGMNTEAFF.

A single count supports this clone. The V and J genes are TRBV11-2 and TRBJ1-1; D is unclear. V was clipped by 5 bases and J by 7 bases, with 17 bases between them. The CDR3 consists of 14 residues. Germline V lookup: CDR1 SGHAT, CDR2 FQNNGV. CDR3 sequence reads: CASSPSPIGSEAFF. For the CDR3, the DNA is TGTGCCAGCAGCCCTTCACCTATTGGGAGTGAAGCTTTCTTT.

The chain couples TRBV12-5 to TRBJ1-1; D unclear. The CDR3 spans 12 residues. CDR1 and CDR2 from the germline V gene are LGHNT and FRNRAP. The V end was cut by 4 bases, the J end by 6 bases, with 9 bases between. CDR3 DNA: TGTGCTAGTGGTTCAGGCGGGTCTGAAGCTTTCTTT. Amino acids: CASGSGGSEAFF.

The genes are TRBV7-2 and TRBJ1-4; TRBD1 is a possible D gene (5 bases). Trimming removed 4 bases at V and 12 bases at J, with 9 bases between. CDR1 and CDR2 from the germline V gene are SGHTA and FQGNSA. The CDR3 is 11 residues long. The CDR3 nucleotides are TGTGCCAGCAGCTATGGGGGAGAACTGTTTTTT. Protein product: CASSYGGELFF.

The chain couples TRBV25-1 to TRBJ1-1, with TRBD1 as a possible D gene (5 bases). The germline gives CDR1 MGHDK, CDR2 SYGVNS. Between the trimmed V and J ends, which lost 4 bases and 0 bases, there was a span of 6 bases. The CDR3 length is 13 residues. DNA of the CDR3: TGTGCCAGCAGTGGGGGGATGAACACTGAAGCTTTCTTT. The encoded protein is CASSGGMNTEAFF.

This clone showed up just a few times. This chain uses TRBV7-9 with TRBJ2-7, with TRBD2 identical over 14 bases. The ends lost 4 bases at V and 4 bases at J; junction bases unmatched: 12. Germline CDR1 reads SEHNR; CDR2 reads FQNEAQ (reference sequence). The CDR3 extends over 18 amino acids. CDR3 sequence: CASSSGLAGGRQGYEQYF. The CDR3, as DNA: TGTGCCAGCAGCTCAGGACTAGCGGGGGGTCGGCAAGGGTACGAGCAGTACTTC.

V is TRBV12-5 and J is TRBJ2-3; 9 bases are shared with TRBD1. Germline V gene sequence: CDR1 LGHNT, CDR2 FRNRAP. The J segment lost 2 bases and the V segment lost 6 bases, leaving 9 bases of the junction unmatched. The CDR3 length is 16 residues. This CDR3 is CASGQAGTGSTDTQYF. DNA for the CDR3: TGTGCTAGTGGCCAAGCCGGGACAGGGTCCACAGATACGCAGTATTTT.

This clone came up once. The rearrangement joins TRBV6-6 to TRBJ1-5; D unclear. CDR3 length: 15 residues. CDR1 MNHNY and CDR2 SVGAGI come from the germline V gene (reference sequence). The CDR3 bases are TGTGCAGATCCTGTCGGCTGTTATAGCAATCAGCCCCAGCATTTT. It codes for CADPVGCYSNQPQHF.